These 15 T cell receptor beta chains were sequenced from one sample in a study of early T cells in non-severe SARS-CoV-2 infection (dated by TCRdb to the early 2020s). The library was produced with 5' RACE. Instrument on record: NextSeq 500. TCRdb cleaned the public reads at Q25 with fastp, built clones with MiXCR and kept in-frame beta chains. CDR3 protein sequences are deduplicated, and each keeps its most common genes and DNA. Here the sample has some 59,000 distinct CDR3 sequences; 9.3% occur a single time. The ten largest clones take up about 20% of the sample. Specimen: whole blood. Every receptor here comes from an adult who was a healthcare worker with PCR-confirmed SARS-CoV-2 infection or an uninfected control (not recorded which).

There are a few counts of this clonotype. V is TRBV7-6 and J is TRBJ2-1, with D perhaps matching TRBD1 (7 bases). The CDR3 consists of 16 residues. Germline lookup yields CDR1 SGHVS and CDR2 FNYEAQ. Trimming stripped 5 bases from V and 7 bases from J, with 21 bases between. The CDR3 spells CASSLVAGQQPNEQFF. In nucleotides, the CDR3 is TGTGCCAGCAGCCTAGTCGCGGGACAGCAACCGAATGAGCAGTTCTTC. The full variable domain, completed using reference TRBV7-6 and TRBJ2-1, is GAGVSQSPRYKVTKRGQDVALRCDPISGHVSLYWYRQALGQGPEFLTYFNYEAQQDKSGLPNDRFSAERPEGSISTLTIQRTEQRDSAMYRCASSLVAGQQPNEQFFGPGTRLTVL.

The table lists this clonotype with many counts. The gene calls are TRBV3-1 and TRBJ1-6; D unresolved. V lost 4 bases and J 10 bases, leaving 8 bases between the germline ends. This CDR3 spans 12 amino acids. The V gene's germline CDR1 is LGHDT and CDR2 YNNKEL (reference sequence). CDR3 protein: CASSPDQSPLHF. Written as DNA, the CDR3 is TGTGCCAGCAGCCCCGACCAATCACCCCTCCACTTT.

This clonotype was detected only a few times. The rearrangement links TRBV7-9 to TRBJ1-1, with D hard to call. Trimming took 5 bases from V and 7 from J, leaving 11 bases between them. The germline CDR1 and CDR2 sequences are SEHNR and FQNEAQ (reference sequence). CDR3 length: 12 amino acids. This CDR3 is CASSQEALEAFF. DNA of the CDR3: TGTGCCAGCAGCCAGGAGGCCCTTGAAGCTTTCTTT.

The genes are TRBV4-1 and TRBJ2-4; 8 nucleotides line up with TRBD1. This CDR3 is built from 16 residues. V shed 3 bases and J 6 bases; nucleotides not matched to a gene: 10. Germline CDR1 and CDR2: MGHRA and YSYEKL. The DNA for the CDR3 is TGCGCCAGCAGCCAGCCCCAGGGGGCGCAAGGAAACATTCAGTACTTC. Translated, it gives CASSQPQGAQGNIQYF.

The V call is TRBV30, the J call TRBJ1-6, with TRBD1 matching over 7 bases. This CDR3 has 13 residues. Trimming cost V 5 bases and J 10 bases; bases outside gene matches: 8. Germline lookup yields CDR1 GTSNPN and CDR2 SVGIG (reference sequence). CDR3 bases: TGTGCCTGGGCGACAGGGATGCAGTCACCCCTCCACTTT. This sequence encodes CAWATGMQSPLHF.

This sequence joins TRBV7-9 and TRBJ1-1, with TRBD1 matching 7 bases. The CDR3 contains 13 residues. Per the germline V gene, CDR1 is SEHNR and CDR2 is FQNEAQ (reference sequence). The trim removed 3 bases at V and 4 bases at J, leaving 2 bases unmatched. The CDR3 nucleotides read TGTGCCAGCAGCTTTTACAGGGGCACTGAAGCTTTCTTT. Translating gives CASSFYRGTEAFF.

The chain joins TRBV3-1 to TRBJ2-7; perhaps TRBD1 as D (5 bases). The CDR3 extends over 15 amino acids. Deletions cut 1 base from V and 2 bases from J, with 12 bases between. The germline V gene encodes CDR1 LGHDT and CDR2 YNNKEL (reference sequence). CDR3 DNA: TGTGCCAGCAGCCAAGTGTACCAGGGCCCCTACGAGCAGTACTTC. It encodes CASSQVYQGPYEQYF.

This clonotype was detected a few times. This chain connects TRBV7-2 to TRBJ1-1; 8 bases are a match to TRBD1. The CDR3 is 17 residues long. The V gene end was trimmed by 6 bases and the J gene end by 2 bases; junction bases not matched to a gene: 14. The germline V gene has CDR1 SGHTA and CDR2 FQGNSA. The CDR3 spells CASRRIPGGQGNTEAFF. The CDR3 nucleotides read TGTGCCAGCAGACGAATCCCAGGCGGACAGGGTAACACTGAAGCTTTCTTT.

This clonotype was seen ten or more times. The gene calls are TRBV24-1 and TRBJ2-5; perhaps TRBD1 as D (6 bases). Trimming pared 4 bases from V and 4 bases from J, leaving 15 bases between. The germline V gene encodes CDR1 KGHDR and CDR2 SFDVKD. The CDR3 has 15 residues. CDR3 in DNA: TGTGCCACCAGTGACAGCAGGGGAGTAAGAGAGACCCAGTACTTC. Protein product: CATSDSRGVRETQYF.

This clonotype was recorded at least ten times. The chain combines TRBV7-8 with TRBJ2-1, with TRBD2 identical over 9 bases. The junction had 14 bases not matched to a gene; V was cut back by 5 bases and J by 3 bases. Germline CDR1 reads SGHVS; CDR2 reads FQNEAQ. The CDR3 covers 18 residues. The CDR3: CASSRTVVAGENYNEQFF. DNA of the CDR3: TGTGCCAGCAGCCGTACAGTCGTAGCGGGGGAGAACTACAATGAGCAGTTCTTC.

This clonotype was picked up many times. The chain recombines TRBV12-3 or TRBV12-4 with TRBJ2-6; TRBD1 matches 7 bases. The CDR3 length is 20 residues. V lost 4 bases and J lost 2; bases outside the gene matches: 17. The CDR3 coding sequence is TGTGCCAGCAGTTCTCTACTCGGACAGGCTGGTTATACTGGGGCCAACGTCCTGACTTTC. Protein: CASSSLLGQAGYTGANVLTF.

Many counts were recorded for this clonotype. V gene TRBV4-1 combines with J gene TRBJ2-7, with 10 nucleotides matching TRBD2. J lost 0 bases, V lost 2 bases, and 1 base had no gene match. This CDR3 region has 15 residues. Germline lookup yields CDR1 MGHRA and CDR2 YSYEKL. The chain's CDR3 is CASSQSGGVSYEQYF. The CDR3 bases are TGCGCCAGCAGCCAAAGCGGGGGGGTCTCCTACGAGCAGTACTTC.

This clonotype came up many times. The genes are TRBV24-1 and TRBJ1-4; D not certain. V was cut by 7 bases and J by 6 bases, with 17 bases left in between. The CDR3 covers 15 residues. CDR1 KGHDR and CDR2 SFDVKD come from the germline V gene. This CDR3 is CATRDMYGEDEKLFF. Written as DNA, the CDR3 is TGTGCCACCAGGGATATGTACGGGGAGGATGAAAAACTGTTTTTT.

V usage is TRBV6-1 and J usage is TRBJ1-4; TRBD1 matches at 7 bases. Germline-derived CDR1 and CDR2 are MNHNS and SASEGT. Trimming cost V 6 bases and J 11 bases; bases outside gene matches: 6. The CDR3 sequence is 12 residues long. The CDR3 DNA sequence: TGTGCCAGCAGGGCTGGACAGGTCAAACTGTTTTTT. The encoded protein is CASRAGQVKLFF.

The chain carries TRBV7-2 and TRBJ2-1; TRBD2 agrees at 9 bases. CDR1 is SGHTA, CDR2 FQGNSA, per germline. The V segment lost 5 bases and the J segment 0 bases; nucleotides outside the gene matches: 2. This CDR3 comprises 15 residues. CDR3 sequence: CASSLSGGSYNEQFF. The CDR3, as DNA: TGTGCCAGCAGCCTTAGCGGGGGCTCCTACAATGAGCAGTTCTTC.